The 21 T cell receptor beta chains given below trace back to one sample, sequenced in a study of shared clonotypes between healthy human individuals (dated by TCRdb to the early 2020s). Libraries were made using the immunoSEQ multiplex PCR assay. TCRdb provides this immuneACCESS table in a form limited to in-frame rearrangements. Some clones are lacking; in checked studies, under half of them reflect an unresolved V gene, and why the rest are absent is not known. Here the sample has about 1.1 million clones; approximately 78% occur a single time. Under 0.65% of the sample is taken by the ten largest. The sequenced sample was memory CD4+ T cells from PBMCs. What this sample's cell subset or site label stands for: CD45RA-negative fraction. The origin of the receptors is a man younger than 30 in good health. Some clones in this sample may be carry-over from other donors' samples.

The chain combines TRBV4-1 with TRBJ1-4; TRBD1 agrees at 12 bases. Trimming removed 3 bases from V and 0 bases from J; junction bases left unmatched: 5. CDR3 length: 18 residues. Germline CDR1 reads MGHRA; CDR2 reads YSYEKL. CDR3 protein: CASSQGQGAFATNEKLFF. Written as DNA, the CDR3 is TGCGCCAGCAGCCAGGGACAGGGGGCCTTTGCAACTAATGAAAAACTGTTTTTT.

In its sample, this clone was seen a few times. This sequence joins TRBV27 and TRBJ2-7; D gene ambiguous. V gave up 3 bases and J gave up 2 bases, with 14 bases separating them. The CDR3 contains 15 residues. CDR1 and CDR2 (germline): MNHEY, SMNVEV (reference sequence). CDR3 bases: TGTGCCAGCAGTTTGAGGCCGGACGGGCCCTACGAGCAGTACTTC. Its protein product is CASSLRPDGPYEQYF.

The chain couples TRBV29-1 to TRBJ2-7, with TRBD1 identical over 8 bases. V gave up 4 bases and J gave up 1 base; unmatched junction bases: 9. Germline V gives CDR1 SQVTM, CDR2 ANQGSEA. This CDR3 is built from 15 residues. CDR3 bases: TGCAGCGTTGTAGGCTTGACAGGGGTATCCTACGAGCAGTACTTC. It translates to CSVVGLTGVSYEQYF.

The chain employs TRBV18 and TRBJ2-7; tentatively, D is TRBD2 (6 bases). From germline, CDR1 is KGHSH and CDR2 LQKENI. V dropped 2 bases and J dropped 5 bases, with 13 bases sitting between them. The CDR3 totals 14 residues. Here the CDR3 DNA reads TGTGCCAGCTCACCAGAAGCGGGTAGACACGAGCAGTACTTC. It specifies CASSPEAGRHEQYF. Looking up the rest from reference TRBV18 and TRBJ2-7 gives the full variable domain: NAGVMQNPRHLVRRRGQEARLRCSPMKGHSHVYWYRQLPEEGLKFMVYLQKENIIDESGMPKERFSAEFPKEGPSILRIQQVVRGDSAAYFCASSPEAGRHEQYFGPGTRLTVT.

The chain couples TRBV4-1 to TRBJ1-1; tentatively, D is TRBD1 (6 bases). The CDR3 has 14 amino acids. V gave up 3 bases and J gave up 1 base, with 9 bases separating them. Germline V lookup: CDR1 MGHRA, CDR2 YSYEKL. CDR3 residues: CASSQGRGNTEAFF. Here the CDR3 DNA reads TGCGCCAGCAGCCAGGGCAGGGGGAACACTGAAGCTTTCTTT.

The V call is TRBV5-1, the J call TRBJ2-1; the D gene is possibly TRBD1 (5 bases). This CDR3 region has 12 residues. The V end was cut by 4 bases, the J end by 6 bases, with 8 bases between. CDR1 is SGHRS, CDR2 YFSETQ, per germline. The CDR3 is CASSAQGNEQFF. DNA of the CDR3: TGCGCCAGCAGCGCGCAGGGCAATGAGCAGTTCTTC.

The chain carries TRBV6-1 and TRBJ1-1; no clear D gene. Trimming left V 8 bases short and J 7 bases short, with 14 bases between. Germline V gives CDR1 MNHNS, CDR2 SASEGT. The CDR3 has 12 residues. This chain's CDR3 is CASSTPRVEAFF. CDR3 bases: TGTGCCAGCTCAACCCCGAGAGTTGAAGCTTTCTTT.

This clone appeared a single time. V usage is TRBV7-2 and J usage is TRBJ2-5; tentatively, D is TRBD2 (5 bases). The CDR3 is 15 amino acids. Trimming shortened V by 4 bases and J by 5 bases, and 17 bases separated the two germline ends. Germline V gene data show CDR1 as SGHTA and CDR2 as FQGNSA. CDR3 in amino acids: CASSSGVGAAETQYF. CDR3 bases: TGTGCCAGCAGCTCCGGGGTGGGAGCGGCGGAGACCCAGTACTTC.

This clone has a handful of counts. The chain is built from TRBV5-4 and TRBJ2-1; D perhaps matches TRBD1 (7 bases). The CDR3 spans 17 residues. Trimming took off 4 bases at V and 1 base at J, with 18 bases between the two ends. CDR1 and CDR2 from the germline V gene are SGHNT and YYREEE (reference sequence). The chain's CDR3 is CASSVYRGGRSYNEQFF. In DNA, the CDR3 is TGTGCCAGCAGCGTATACAGGGGAGGAAGGTCCTACAATGAGCAGTTCTTC.

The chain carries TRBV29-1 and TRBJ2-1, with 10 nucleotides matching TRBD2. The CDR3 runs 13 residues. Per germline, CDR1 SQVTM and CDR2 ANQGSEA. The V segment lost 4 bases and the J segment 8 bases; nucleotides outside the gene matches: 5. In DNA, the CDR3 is TGCAGCGTTGCTAGCGGGAGAGGGGATGAGCAGTTCTTC. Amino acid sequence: CSVASGRGDEQFF.

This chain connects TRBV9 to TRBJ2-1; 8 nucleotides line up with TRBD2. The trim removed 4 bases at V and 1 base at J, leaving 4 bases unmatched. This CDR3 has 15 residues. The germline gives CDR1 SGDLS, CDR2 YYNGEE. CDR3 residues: CASSREGGSYNEQFF. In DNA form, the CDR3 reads TGTGCCAGCAGCCGGGAGGGCGGGTCCTACAATGAGCAGTTCTTC.

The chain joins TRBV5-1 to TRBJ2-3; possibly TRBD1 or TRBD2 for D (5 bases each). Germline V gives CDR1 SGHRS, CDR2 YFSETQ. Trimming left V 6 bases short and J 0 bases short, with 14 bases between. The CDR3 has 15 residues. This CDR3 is CASTTGPTSTDTQYF. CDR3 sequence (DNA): TGCGCCAGCACAACGGGACCGACTAGCACAGATACGCAGTATTTT.

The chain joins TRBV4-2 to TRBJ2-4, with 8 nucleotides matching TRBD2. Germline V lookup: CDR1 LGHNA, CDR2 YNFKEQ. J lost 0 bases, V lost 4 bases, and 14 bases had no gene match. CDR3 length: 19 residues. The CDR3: CASSPRGARGELAKNIQYF. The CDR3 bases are TGTGCCAGCAGCCCGCGGGGGGCGCGGGGGGAACTAGCCAAAAACATTCAGTACTTC.

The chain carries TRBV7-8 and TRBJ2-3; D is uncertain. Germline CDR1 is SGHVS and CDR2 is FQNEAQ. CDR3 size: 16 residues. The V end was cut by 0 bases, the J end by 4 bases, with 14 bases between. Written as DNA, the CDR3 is TGTGCCAGCAGCTTAGCAGGGCTAAGTTCCGCAGATACGCAGTATTTT. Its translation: CASSLAGLSSADTQYF.

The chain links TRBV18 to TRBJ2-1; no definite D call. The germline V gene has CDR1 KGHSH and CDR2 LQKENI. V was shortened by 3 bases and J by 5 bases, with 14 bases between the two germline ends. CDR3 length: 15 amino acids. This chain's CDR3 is CASSPPSPRNNEQFF. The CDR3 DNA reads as TGTGCCAGCTCACCCCCCTCCCCCCGCAACAATGAGCAGTTCTTC.

CDR3 region: CASSRDRGGTNEKLFF. CDR3 in DNA: TGTGCCAGCAGCAGGGACAGGGGGGGGACTAATGAAAAACTGTTTTTT. The rearrangement uses TRBV7-6 and TRBJ1-4, with 11 nucleotides matching TRBD1. V shed 5 bases, J shed 2 bases, and the junction held 4 bases outside the gene matches. CDR1 and CDR2 from the germline V gene are SGHVS and FNYEAQ. The CDR3 is 16 residues long. Complete variable domain (other parts from reference TRBV7-6 and TRBJ1-4): GAGVSQSPRYKVTKRGQDVALRCDPISGHVSLYWYRQALGQGPEFLTYFNYEAQQDKSGLPNDRFSAERPEGSISTLTIQRTEQRDSAMYRCASSRDRGGTNEKLFFGSGTQLSVL.

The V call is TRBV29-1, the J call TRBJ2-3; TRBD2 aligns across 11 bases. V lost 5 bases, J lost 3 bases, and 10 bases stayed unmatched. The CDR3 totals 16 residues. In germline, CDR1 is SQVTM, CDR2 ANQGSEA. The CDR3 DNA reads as TGCAGCGTTCGCTCTCCGGGACTAGCGGCAACAGATACGCAGTATTTT. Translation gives CSVRSPGLAATDTQYF.

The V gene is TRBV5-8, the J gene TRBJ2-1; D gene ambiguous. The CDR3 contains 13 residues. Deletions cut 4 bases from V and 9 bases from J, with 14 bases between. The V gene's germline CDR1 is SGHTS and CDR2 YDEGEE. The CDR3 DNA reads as TGTGCCAGCAGCCCCCTCGCGTTAGGTGAGCAGTTCTTC. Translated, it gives CASSPLALGEQFF.

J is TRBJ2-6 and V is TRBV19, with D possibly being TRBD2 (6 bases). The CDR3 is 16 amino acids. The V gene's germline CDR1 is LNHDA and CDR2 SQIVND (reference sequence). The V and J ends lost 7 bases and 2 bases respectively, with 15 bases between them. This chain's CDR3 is CASIPGGAAGANVLTF. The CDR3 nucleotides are TGTGCCAGTATCCCCGGAGGGGCGGCTGGGGCCAACGTCCTGACTTTC.

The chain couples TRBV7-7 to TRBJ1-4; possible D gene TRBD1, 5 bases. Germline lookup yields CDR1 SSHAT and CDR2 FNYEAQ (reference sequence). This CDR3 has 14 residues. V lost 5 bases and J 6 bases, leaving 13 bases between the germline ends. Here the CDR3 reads CASSPKGRYEKLFF. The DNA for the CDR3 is TGTGCCAGCAGCCCCAAGGGACGGTATGAAAAACTGTTTTTT.

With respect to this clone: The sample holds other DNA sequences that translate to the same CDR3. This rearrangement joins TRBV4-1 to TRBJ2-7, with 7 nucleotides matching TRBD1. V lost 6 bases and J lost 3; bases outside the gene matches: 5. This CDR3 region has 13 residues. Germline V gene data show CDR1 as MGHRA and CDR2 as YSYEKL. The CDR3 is CASSRQGVYEQYF. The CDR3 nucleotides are TGCGCCAGCAGTCGACAGGGAGTCTACGAGCAGTACTTC.